In this sample, the clone carrying this TCR beta chain turned up once. Noted time point: baseline pretreatment blood. Treatment noted: 15 Gy SBRT to primary tumor, nephrectomy 4 weeks later. This record comes from a study of radiation and T cells in renal cell carcinoma. Assay: immunoSEQ multiplex PCR; the TCRdb copy retains only in-frame clones and omits some. The data contain some 140,000 clones, roughly 84% of them singletons. This receptor was obtained from a woman aged 45-60 years with renal cell carcinoma. Sequences were derived from blood, sampled from a patient whose treatment included radiotherapy and nephrectomy.

The CDR3 region has the DNA TGTGCCAGCACCGCCGGGACAGGGCAGGTGAACTATGGCTACACCTTC. Its translation: CASTAGTGQVNYGYTF. The rearrangement uses TRBV5-4 and TRBJ1-2; 9 nucleotides align to TRBD1. CDR1 and CDR2 from the germline V gene are SGHNT and YYREEE (reference sequence). There are 16 residues in the CDR3. J lost 2 bases, V lost 6 bases, and 11 bases had no gene match. Filled out from reference TRBV5-4 and TRBJ1-2, the complete variable domain reads ETGVTQSPTHLIKTRGQQVTLRCSSQSGHNTVSWYQQALGQGPQFIFQYYREEENGRGNFPPRFSGLQFPNYSSELNVNALELDDSALYLCASTAGTGQVNYGYTFGSGTRLTVV.